Presented here are 20 T cell receptor beta chains from one specimen sequenced in a study of identical twins. TCRdb used MiXCR to reprocess the 5' RACE reads, holding one entry per CDR3 protein. The sample carries approximately 300,000 distinct CDR3 sequences, 8% to 9.5% recorded once. These records were also assigned to another study, of yellow fever vaccine responses in identical twins.

Material for sequencing was CD8+ T cells sorted from blood. These receptor sequences come from a woman aged 18-29 years in good health.

The chain couples TRBV3-1 to TRBJ2-5, with D perhaps TRBD1 (5 bases). Germline lookup yields CDR1 LGHDT and CDR2 YNNKEL (reference sequence). The CDR3 contains 13 residues. V lost 7 bases and J lost 3, with 12 bases in between. The CDR3 DNA sequence: TGTGCCAGCACTTTAACAGGAGAAGAGACCCAGTACTTC. This gives the protein CASTLTGEETQYF.

In this sample, this clonotype turned up many times. This rearrangement joins TRBV7-9 to TRBJ2-3; TRBD2 is a possible D gene (6 bases). This CDR3 is built from 20 residues. V lost 10 bases, J lost 3 bases, and 35 bases lay in between. In germline, CDR1 is SEHNR, CDR2 FQNEAQ (reference sequence). In DNA, the CDR3 is TGTGCCACCTCGGGCCTACGATCTCGGGGGACGACTACCAGAACAGATACGCAGTATTTT. Protein sequence: CATSGLRSRGTTTRTDTQYF.

In its sample, this clonotype was seen many times. The chain links TRBV20-1 to TRBJ2-7, with D possibly called TRBD1 or TRBD2 (7 bases each). The CDR3 spans 14 residues. Germline V gene lookup returns CDR1 DFQATT and CDR2 SNEGSKA (reference sequence). V shed 2 bases and J shed 4 bases, with 15 bases lying between them. CDR3 DNA: TGCAGTGCTAGATTAACAGGGGAGGGGTACGAGCAGTACTTC. Residues: CSARLTGEGYEQYF.

This clonotype has more than one count but fewer than ten. The chain employs TRBV27 and TRBJ2-1; 8 positions match TRBD2. This CDR3 has 15 amino acids. Germline loops: CDR1 MNHEY, CDR2 SMNVEV (reference sequence). V lost 6 bases to trimming and J lost 6 bases; unmatched junction nucleotides: 10. The CDR3 sequence: CASRTGLARINEQFF. The CDR3 DNA reads TGTGCCAGCAGGACTGGACTAGCCCGGATCAATGAGCAGTTCTTC.

This rearrangement joins TRBV7-9 to TRBJ1-6, with D unclear. This CDR3 contains 12 residues. Trimming left V 6 bases short and J 9 bases short, with 9 bases between. CDR1 SEHNR and CDR2 FQNEAQ come from the germline V gene (reference sequence). This CDR3 reads CASRRPGSPLHF. The DNA of the CDR3 is TGTGCCAGCAGGCGCCCTGGTTCACCCCTCCACTTT. Full variable domain (rest looked up from reference TRBV7-9 and TRBJ1-6): DTGVSQNPRHKITKRGQNVTFRCDPISEHNRLYWYRQTLGQGPEFLTYFQNEAQLEKSRLLSDRFSAERPKGSFSTLEIQRTEQGDSAMYLCASRRPGSPLHFGNGTRLTVT.

This clonotype was seen at least ten times. The V gene is TRBV7-9, the J gene TRBJ2-7; D gene uncertain. The CDR3 has 14 residues. Germline CDR1 reads SEHNR; CDR2 reads FQNEAQ (reference sequence). With 4 bases removed from V and 2 bases from J, the gap between germline ends came to 12 bases. The CDR3 sequence: CASSSSLTAYEQYF. The CDR3 region has the DNA TGTGCCAGCAGCTCCTCCCTAACGGCCTACGAGCAGTACTTC.

Ten or more counts support this clonotype. The V call is TRBV4-3, the J call TRBJ2-7; a possible D gene is TRBD1 (7 bases). Germline V lookup: CDR1 LGHNA, CDR2 YSLEER. CDR3 length: 16 residues. Deletions cut 0 bases from V and 4 bases from J, with 16 bases between. Written as DNA, the CDR3 is TGCGCCAGCAGCCAAGATAGAGGAGGGACAGCTTACGAGCAGTACTTC. Translated: CASSQDRGGTAYEQYF.

This chain uses TRBV15 with TRBJ2-7; D gene ambiguous. This CDR3 contains 15 residues. V was pared by 5 bases and J by 5 bases, with 19 bases between. CDR1 LNHNV and CDR2 YYDKDF come from the germline V gene (reference sequence). DNA for the CDR3: TGTGCCACCAGCGGCCGACCCTCCAGGTTGAACGAGCAGTACTTC. This codes for CATSGRPSRLNEQYF.

As for this clonotype: A much larger clone lies one base from this, so it may be a read error. The chain has TRBV4-1 and TRBJ2-1; a possible D gene is TRBD1 (6 bases). CDR3 length equals 17 residues. V shed 0 bases and J shed 14 bases, with 26 bases lying between them. Per germline, CDR1 MGHRA and CDR2 YSYEKL. The CDR3 here is CASSQDLESGAFIGKFF. CDR3 coding DNA: TGCGCCAGCAGCCAAGATCTGGAGTCAGGGGCCTTCATAGGGAAGTTCTTC.

This clonotype was seen a handful of times. The V call is TRBV27, the J call TRBJ2-2; 9 nucleotides line up with TRBD2. CDR1 is MNHEY and CDR2 is SMNVEV in the germline V gene (reference sequence). CDR3 size: 14 residues. V lost 8 bases to trimming and J lost 1 base; unmatched junction nucleotides: 2. CDR3 coding DNA: TGTGCCAGCGCTAGCGGGGAGAACACCGGGGAGCTGTTTTTT. Residues: CASASGENTGELFF.

This clonotype was observed a few times. The chain has TRBV11-2 and TRBJ2-1, with D perhaps given as TRBD1 or TRBD2 (5 bases each). Trimming shortened V by 10 bases and J by 4 bases, and 20 bases separated the two germline ends. This CDR3 has 15 residues. CDR1 and CDR2 from the germline V gene are SGHAT and FQNNGV. The CDR3 DNA reads TGTGCCATTACAACCGGGGCGGCACCTTACAATGAGCAGTTCTTC. Translated: CAITTGAAPYNEQFF.

The table lists this clonotype with a few counts. V usage is TRBV20-1 and J usage is TRBJ2-3, with a possible D match to TRBD2 (6 bases). The germline V gene has CDR1 DFQATT and CDR2 SNEGSKA (reference sequence). The V end lost 5 bases, the J end lost 0 bases, and 24 bases lay between the germline ends. This CDR3 spans 18 amino acids. As DNA, the CDR3 is TGCAGTGCTGCGGATGGGTTTAGCGGCCCCATCAGCACAGATACGCAGTATTTT. It yields the protein CSAADGFSGPISTDTQYF.

This clonotype was seen at least ten times. The chain recombines TRBV28 with TRBJ2-7, with D possibly being TRBD2 (5 bases). CDR1 is MDHEN, CDR2 SYDVKM, per germline. The CDR3 runs 14 residues. V was cut by 4 bases and J by 7 bases, with 17 bases left in between. This CDR3 is CASSSAGPKGEQYF. The CDR3 coding sequence is TGTGCCAGCAGTTCCGCGGGTCCCAAAGGAGAGCAGTACTTC.

The table lists this clonotype with a few counts. The chain couples TRBV2 to TRBJ2-7, with D perhaps TRBD2 (6 bases). The V end was cut by 8 bases, the J end by 2 bases, with 13 bases between. This CDR3 has 13 residues. Germline V CDR1 and CDR2: SNHLY, FYNNEI. CDR3 in DNA: TGTGCCAGCTCAGCGGGCGCAGCCTACGAGCAGTACTTC. It is translated as CASSAGAAYEQYF.

This clonotype was recorded once. At one of its ends the junction is not consistent with the germline gene, which may arise from a read error. The rearrangement links TRBV4-3 to TRBJ2-7; D assignment may be TRBD1 or TRBD2 (5 bases each). This CDR3 is 17 amino acids long. CDR1 is LGHNA and CDR2 is YSLEER in the germline V gene. The CDR3 protein is CASSQDIKTGPSFEQYF. CDR3 bases: TGCGCCAGCAGCCAAGATATCAAGACGGGACCGTCCTTCGAGCAGTACTTC.

This clonotype was seen repeatedly, ten times or more. CDR3 sequence (DNA): TGCAGTGCTAGAGATTTGCAGGGGGCGCAAGGGCCCCTCGAGCAGTACTTC. Translation: CSARDLQGAQGPLEQYF. The chain carries TRBV20-1 and TRBJ2-7, with 8 bases identical to TRBD1. The CDR3 contains 17 residues. The V and J ends lost 0 bases and 6 bases, in that order; junction bases with no gene match: 16. CDR1 and CDR2 from the germline V gene are DFQATT and SNEGSKA (reference sequence).

This clonotype has just a few counts. The chain couples TRBV27 to TRBJ1-1; D remains ambiguous. This CDR3 has 12 residues. Germline-derived CDR1 and CDR2 are MNHEY and SMNVEV (reference sequence). Trimming took 8 bases from V and 3 from J, leaving 10 bases between them. CDR3 nucleotide sequence: TGTGCCAGCGGTGGGATGGACACTGAAGCTTTCTTT. Translated, it gives CASGGMDTEAFF.

This clonotype was detected ten times or more. J is TRBJ2-3 and V is TRBV7-2; D might be TRBD2 (7 bases). Trimming stripped 1 base from V and 3 bases from J, with 11 bases between. Germline V gives CDR1 SGHTA, CDR2 FQGNSA. The CDR3 runs 15 residues. The CDR3: CASSLVGGPTDTQYF. CDR3 nucleotide sequence: TGTGCCAGCAGCTTAGTGGGGGGGCCGACAGATACGCAGTATTTT.

The gene calls are TRBV5-1 and TRBJ2-1; no reliable D call. Between the trimmed V and J ends, which lost 1 base and 5 bases, there was a span of 10 bases. The germline CDR1 and CDR2 sequences are SGHRS and YFSETQ. The CDR3 runs 14 residues. The CDR3 protein is CASSLRGIDNEQFF. The DNA of the CDR3 is TGCGCCAGCAGCTTGAGAGGCATAGACAATGAGCAGTTCTTC. Using reference TRBV5-1 and TRBJ2-1 for the parts outside the CDR3, the full variable domain is KAGVTQTPRYLIKTRGQQVTLSCSPISGHRSVSWYQQTPGQGLQFLFEYFSETQRNKGNFPGRFSGRQFSNSRSEMNVSTLELGDSALYLCASSLRGIDNEQFFGPGTRLTVL.

This clonotype appeared a few times. The CDR3 bases are TGTGCCAGCAGCCAATCTAGCGGGACGTTTTACAATGAGCAGTTCTTC. It is translated as CASSQSSGTFYNEQFF. The gene calls are TRBV14 and TRBJ2-1; 9 positions agree with TRBD2. Germline CDR1 SGHDN, CDR2 FVKESK. Trimming cost V 2 bases and J 4 bases; bases outside gene matches: 6. The CDR3 contains 16 residues.